This TCR beta chain was observed in a study of neurological immune-mediated disorders. In germline, CDR1 is SGHTA, CDR2 FQGNSA. V shed 4 bases and J shed 3 bases, with 9 bases lying between them. CDR3 length: 13 amino acids. This clonotype was counted many times. Every sequencing run generated in excess of 190 million TCR-beta sequences. These sequences covered 15-18 subjects. TCRdb re-called the 5' RACE reads through MiXCR, storing one row per CDR3 protein. The table has approximately 40,000 distinct CDR3 sequences, around 13% seen once. The sequencing input was CD4+ T cells from blood. The TCR comes from a woman aged 55-69 years with HTLV-1-associated myelopathy (HAM/TSP). The genes are TRBV7-2 and TRBJ1-2; the D gene is possibly TRBD1 (5 bases). The CDR3 sequence is CASSSQGDYGYTF. The CDR3 nucleotides are TGTGCCAGCAGCTCGCAGGGAGACTATGGCTACACCTTC.